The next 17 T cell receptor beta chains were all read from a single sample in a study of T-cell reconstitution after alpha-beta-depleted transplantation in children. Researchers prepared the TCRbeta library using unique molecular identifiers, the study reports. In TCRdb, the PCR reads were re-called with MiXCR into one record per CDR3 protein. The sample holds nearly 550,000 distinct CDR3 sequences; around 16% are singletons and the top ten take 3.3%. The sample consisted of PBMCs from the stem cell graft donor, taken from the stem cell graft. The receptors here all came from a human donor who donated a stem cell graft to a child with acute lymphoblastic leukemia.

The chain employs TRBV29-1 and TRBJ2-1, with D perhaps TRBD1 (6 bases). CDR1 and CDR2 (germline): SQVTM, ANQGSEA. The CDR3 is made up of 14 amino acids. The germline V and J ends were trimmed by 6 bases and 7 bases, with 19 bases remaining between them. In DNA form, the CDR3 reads TGCAGCGTCATTCCTCTTGCTAGGGGGAATGAGCAGTTCTTC. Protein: CSVIPLARGNEQFF.

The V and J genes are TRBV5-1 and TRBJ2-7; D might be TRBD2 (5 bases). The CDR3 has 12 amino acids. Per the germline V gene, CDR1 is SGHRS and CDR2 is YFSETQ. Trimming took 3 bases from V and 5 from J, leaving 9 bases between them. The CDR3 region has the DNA TGCGCCAGCAGCTACCTCGGGGACGAGCAGTACTTC. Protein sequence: CASSYLGDEQYF.

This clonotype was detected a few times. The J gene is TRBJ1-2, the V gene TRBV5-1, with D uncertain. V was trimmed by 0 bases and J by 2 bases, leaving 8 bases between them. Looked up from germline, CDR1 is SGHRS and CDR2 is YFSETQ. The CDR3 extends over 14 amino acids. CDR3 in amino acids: CASSLDGSNYGYTF. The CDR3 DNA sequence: TGCGCCAGCAGCTTGGATGGCAGCAACTATGGCTACACCTTC.

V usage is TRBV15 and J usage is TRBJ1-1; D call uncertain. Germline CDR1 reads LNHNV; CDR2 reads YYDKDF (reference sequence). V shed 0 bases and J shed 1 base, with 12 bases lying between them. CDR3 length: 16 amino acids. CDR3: CATSRERSASNTEAFF. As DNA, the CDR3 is TGTGCCACCAGCAGAGAACGGAGCGCCTCGAACACTGAAGCTTTCTTT. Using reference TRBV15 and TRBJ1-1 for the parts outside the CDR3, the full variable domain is DAMVIQNPRYQVTQFGKPVTLSCSQTLNHNVMYWYQQKSSQAPKLLFHYYDKDFNNEADTPDNFQSRRPNTSFCFLDIRSPGLGDTAMYLCATSRERSASNTEAFFGQGTRLTVV.

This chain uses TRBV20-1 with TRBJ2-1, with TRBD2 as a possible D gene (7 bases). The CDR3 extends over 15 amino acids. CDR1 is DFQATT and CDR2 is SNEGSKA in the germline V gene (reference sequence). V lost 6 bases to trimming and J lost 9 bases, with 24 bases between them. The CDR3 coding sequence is TGCAGTGCCTACCCAACCACGGGGGGCTTGACTGAGCAGTTCTTC. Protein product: CSAYPTTGGLTEQFF.

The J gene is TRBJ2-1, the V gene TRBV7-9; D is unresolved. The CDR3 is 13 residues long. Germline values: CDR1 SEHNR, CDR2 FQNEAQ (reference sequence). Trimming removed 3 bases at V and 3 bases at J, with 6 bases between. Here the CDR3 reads CASSFADYNEQFF. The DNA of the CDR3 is TGTGCCAGCAGCTTCGCAGACTACAATGAGCAGTTCTTC.

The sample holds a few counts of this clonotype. CDR3 region: CASSLPGTSGSYEQFF. CDR3 nucleotides: TGTGCCAGCAGCTTGCCAGGGACTAGCGGGAGCTATGAGCAGTTCTTC. The rearrangement uses TRBV11-2 and TRBJ2-1; 14 nucleotides line up with TRBD2. The CDR3 contains 16 residues. CDR1 is SGHAT, CDR2 FQNNGV, per germline. Trimming at V came to 3 bases and at J to 8 bases, leaving 6 bases not matched to a gene.

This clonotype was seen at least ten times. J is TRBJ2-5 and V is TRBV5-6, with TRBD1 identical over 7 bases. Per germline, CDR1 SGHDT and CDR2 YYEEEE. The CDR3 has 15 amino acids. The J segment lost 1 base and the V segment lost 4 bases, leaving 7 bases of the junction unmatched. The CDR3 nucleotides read TGTGCCAGCAGCCCCAAGACAGGGATCCAAGAGACCCAGTACTTC. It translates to CASSPKTGIQETQYF.

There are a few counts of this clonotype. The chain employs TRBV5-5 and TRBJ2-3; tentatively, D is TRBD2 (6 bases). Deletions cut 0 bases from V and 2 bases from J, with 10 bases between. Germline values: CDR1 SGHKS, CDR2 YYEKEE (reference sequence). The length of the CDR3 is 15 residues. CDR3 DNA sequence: TGTGCCAGCAGCTTGGGGGCGGGGCCCACAGATACGCAGTATTTT. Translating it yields CASSLGAGPTDTQYF.

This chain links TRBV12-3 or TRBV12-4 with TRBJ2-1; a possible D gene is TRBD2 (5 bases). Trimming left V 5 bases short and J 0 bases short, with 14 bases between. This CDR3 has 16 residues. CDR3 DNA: TGTGCCAGCAGTCCACCCGACTATCACTCCTACAATGAGCAGTTCTTC. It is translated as CASSPPDYHSYNEQFF.

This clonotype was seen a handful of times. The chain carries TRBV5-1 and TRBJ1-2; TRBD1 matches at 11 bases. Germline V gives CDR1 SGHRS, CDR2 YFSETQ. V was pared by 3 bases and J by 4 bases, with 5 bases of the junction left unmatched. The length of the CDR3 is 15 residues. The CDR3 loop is CASSWTGGAGYGYTF. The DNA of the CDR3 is TGCGCCAGCAGCTGGACAGGGGGCGCCGGCTATGGCTACACCTTC. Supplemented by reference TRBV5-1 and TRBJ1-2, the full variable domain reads KAGVTQTPRYLIKTRGQQVTLSCSPISGHRSVSWYQQTPGQGLQFLFEYFSETQRNKGNFPGRFSGRQFSNSRSEMNVSTLELGDSALYLCASSWTGGAGYGYTFGSGTRLTVV.

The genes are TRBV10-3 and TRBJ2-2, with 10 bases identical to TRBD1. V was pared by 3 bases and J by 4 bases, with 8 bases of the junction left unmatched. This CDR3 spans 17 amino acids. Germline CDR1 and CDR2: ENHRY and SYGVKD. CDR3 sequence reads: CAISDSTGTGVTGELFF. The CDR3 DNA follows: TGTGCCATCAGTGACTCGACCGGGACAGGGGTCACCGGGGAGCTGTTTTTT.

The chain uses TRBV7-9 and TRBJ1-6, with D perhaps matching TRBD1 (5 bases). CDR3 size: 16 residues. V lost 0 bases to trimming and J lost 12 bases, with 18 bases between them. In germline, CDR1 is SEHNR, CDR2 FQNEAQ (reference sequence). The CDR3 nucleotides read TGTGCCAGCAGCTTAGCCAGGGCGGGAGGCCCTGAACCCCTCCACTTT. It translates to CASSLARAGGPEPLHF.

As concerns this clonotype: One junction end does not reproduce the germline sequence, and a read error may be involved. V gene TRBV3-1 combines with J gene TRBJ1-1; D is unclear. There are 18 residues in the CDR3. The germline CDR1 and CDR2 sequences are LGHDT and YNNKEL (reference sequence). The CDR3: CASTQKGHVRIMNTEAFF. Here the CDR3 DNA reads TGTGCCAGCACCCAAAAAGGGCACGTACGAATCATGAACACTGAAGCTTTCTTT.

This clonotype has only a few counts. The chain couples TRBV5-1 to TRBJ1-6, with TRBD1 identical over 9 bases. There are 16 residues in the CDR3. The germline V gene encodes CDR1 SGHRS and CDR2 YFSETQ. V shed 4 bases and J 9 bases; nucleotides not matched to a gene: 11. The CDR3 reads CASSPGQGVSSSPLHF. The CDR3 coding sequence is TGCGCCAGCAGCCCGGGACAGGGAGTCTCTAGTTCACCCCTCCACTTT. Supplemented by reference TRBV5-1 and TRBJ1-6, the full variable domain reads KAGVTQTPRYLIKTRGQQVTLSCSPISGHRSVSWYQQTPGQGLQFLFEYFSETQRNKGNFPGRFSGRQFSNSRSEMNVSTLELGDSALYLCASSPGQGVSSSPLHFGNGTRLTVT.

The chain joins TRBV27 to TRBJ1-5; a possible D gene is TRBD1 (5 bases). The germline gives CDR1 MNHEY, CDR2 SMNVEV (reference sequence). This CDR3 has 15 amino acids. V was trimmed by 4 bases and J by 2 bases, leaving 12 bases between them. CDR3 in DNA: TGTGCCAGCAGTTCCCGGGGAGGGGGCAATCAGCCCCAGCATTTT. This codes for CASSSRGGGNQPQHF.

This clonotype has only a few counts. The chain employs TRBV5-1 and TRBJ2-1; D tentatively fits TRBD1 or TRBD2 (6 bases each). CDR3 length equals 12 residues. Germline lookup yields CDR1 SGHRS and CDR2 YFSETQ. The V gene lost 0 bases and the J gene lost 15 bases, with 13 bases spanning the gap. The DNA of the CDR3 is TGCGCCAGCAGCTTGGAAGGGGGGAATCCGTTCTTC. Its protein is CASSLEGGNPFF.